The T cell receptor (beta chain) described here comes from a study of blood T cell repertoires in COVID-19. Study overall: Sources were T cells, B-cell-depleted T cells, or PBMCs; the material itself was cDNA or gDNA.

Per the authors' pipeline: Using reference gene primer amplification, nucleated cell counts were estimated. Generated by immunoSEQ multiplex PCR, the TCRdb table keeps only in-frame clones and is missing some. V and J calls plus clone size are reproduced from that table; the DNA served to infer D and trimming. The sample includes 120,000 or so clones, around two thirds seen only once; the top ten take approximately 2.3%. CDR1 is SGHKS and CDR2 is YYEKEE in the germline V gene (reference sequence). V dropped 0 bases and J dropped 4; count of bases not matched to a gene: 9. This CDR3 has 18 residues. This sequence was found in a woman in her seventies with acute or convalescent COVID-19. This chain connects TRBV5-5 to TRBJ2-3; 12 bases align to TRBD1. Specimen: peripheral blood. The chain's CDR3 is CASSLAGTGGGGPDTQYF. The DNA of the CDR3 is TGTGCCAGCAGCTTGGCCGGGACAGGGGGCGGGGGCCCAGATACGCAGTATTTT.